Listed here are 2 T cell receptor beta chains from one sample, sequenced in a study of T cell repertoires in ileal Crohn's disease. Only in-frame clones appear in the TCRdb table, and some are missing; sequencing was by immunoSEQ multiplex PCR. Here the sample spans 8,500 to 14,000 clones, 65% to 80% being singletons. Specimen: ileal tissue. These receptors were collected from an adult with Crohn's disease.

The chain combines TRBV7-2 with TRBJ1-6; 8 bases match TRBD1. This CDR3 comprises 15 residues. The V gene's germline CDR1 is SGHTA and CDR2 FQGNSA. Trimming at V came to 5 bases and at J to 5 bases, leaving 5 bases not matched to a gene. The CDR3 DNA sequence: TGTGCCAGCAGCCGGACAGGGTTCAATAATTCACCCCTCCACTTT. Amino acid sequence: CASSRTGFNNSPLHF.

This chain joins TRBV7-6 and TRBJ1-4, with a weak D call TRBD1 (6 bases). The ends were cut back, 4 bases at V and 4 bases at J, with 16 bases in the middle. CDR3 length equals 16 residues. Per germline, CDR1 SGHVS and CDR2 FNYEAQ. The CDR3 DNA is TGTGCCAGCAGCTCCAGGGCCTCAGGGGATAATGAAAAACTGTTTTTT. This encodes CASSSRASGDNEKLFF.